The next 23 T cell receptor beta chains were all read from a single sample in a study of regulatory T cells in long-lasting Graves disease. CDR3-region Arm-PCR and iRepertoire HTBI primers produced the TCR beta libraries. TCRdb recomputed calls from the multiplex PCR reads with MiXCR, one row per CDR3 protein. The data hold 310,000 or so distinct CDR3 sequences, with about 20% observed a single time. The time point was: persistent/refractory GD, antithyroid drugs over 5 years with positive TRAb. Making the TCR library involved RNA that had been extracted from PBMCs. The material was peripheral blood mononuclear cells (PBMCs), obtained when the disease was refractory, from a patient treated with antithyroid drugs. The receptors shown here come from a female donor with Graves disease.

The chain recombines TRBV6-1 with TRBJ2-6; TRBD1 aligns across 7 bases. Losses at the gene ends were 7 bases for V and 0 bases for J; bases not matched to a gene: 15. The CDR3 is made up of 19 amino acids. CDR1 and CDR2 from the germline V gene are MNHNS and SASEGT. In DNA, the CDR3 is TGTGCCAGCATTTTACTCTCCGGGACAGAGGACTCTGGGGCCAACGTCCTGACTTTC. Translation: CASILLSGTEDSGANVLTF.

The chain links TRBV12-3 or TRBV12-4 to TRBJ2-3, with D unresolved. V dropped 4 bases and J dropped 0 bases, with 5 bases sitting between them. The CDR3 runs 13 residues. The CDR3 region has the DNA TGTGCCAGCAGTTCCCACAGCACAGATACGCAGTATTTT. This gives the protein CASSSHSTDTQYF.

In this sample, this clonotype turned up many times. The chain combines TRBV28 with TRBJ2-7; 7 bases are shared with TRBD2. Trimming at V came to 5 bases and at J to 3 bases, leaving 7 bases not matched to a gene. This CDR3 contains 14 residues. Germline V gene lookup returns CDR1 MDHEN and CDR2 SYDVKM. The CDR3 sequence: CASSGWRESYEQYF. CDR3 DNA sequence: TGTGCCAGCAGTGGCTGGCGGGAGAGCTACGAGCAGTACTTC.

Of note for this clonotype: A read error may produce the germline difference seen at one junction end. The rearrangement links TRBV7-9 to TRBJ2-5; the match to TRBD2 covers 11 bases. CDR3 size: 18 residues. Looked up from germline, CDR1 is SEHNR and CDR2 is FQNEAQ (reference sequence). CDR3 nucleotides: TGTGCCAGCAGCTTAAGGGAGACCCGACTAGCGGGAATTGGAACCCAGTACTTT. It specifies CASSLRETRLAGIGTQYF.

The chain joins TRBV4-1 to TRBJ2-7; 10 positions match TRBD1. V gave up 3 bases and J gave up 1 base; unmatched junction bases: 3. Germline V gives CDR1 MGHRA, CDR2 YSYEKL. This CDR3 has 15 residues. The CDR3: CASSHGQGVSYEQYF. Written as DNA, the CDR3 is TGCGCCAGCAGCCATGGACAGGGGGTTTCCTACGAGCAGTACTTC.

The J gene is TRBJ2-2, the V gene TRBV7-9; 7 positions match TRBD1. CDR1 and CDR2 from the germline V gene are SEHNR and FQNEAQ (reference sequence). CDR3 length equals 15 residues. The V segment lost 7 bases and the J segment 7 bases; nucleotides outside the gene matches: 12. CDR3 in amino acids: CASNRAGTANGELFF. In nucleotides, the CDR3 is TGTGCCAGCAACCGGGCCGGGACAGCGAACGGGGAGCTGTTTTTT. Full variable domain (rest looked up from reference TRBV7-9 and TRBJ2-2): DTGVSQNPRHKITKRGQNVTFRCDPISEHNRLYWYRQTLGQGPEFLTYFQNEAQLEKSRLLSDRFSAERPKGSFSTLEIQRTEQGDSAMYLCASNRAGTANGELFFGEGSRLTVL.

This clonotype was recorded many times. This chain connects TRBV20-1 to TRBJ1-5; 8 bases fit TRBD1. The CDR3 runs 13 residues. Germline assignment: CDR1 DFQATT and CDR2 SNEGSKA (reference sequence). V lost 3 bases and J lost 5; bases outside the gene matches: 3. In DNA form, the CDR3 reads TGCAGTGCTAGCGGACAGGGTGATCAGCCCCAGCATTTT. It is translated as CSASGQGDQPQHF.

The V call is TRBV28, the J call TRBJ2-3, with a possible D match to TRBD2 (6 bases). From germline, CDR1 is MDHEN and CDR2 SYDVKM. V shed 3 bases and J shed 4 bases, with 11 bases lying between them. The CDR3 extends over 14 amino acids. DNA for the CDR3: TGTGCCAGCAGTTTGCAACTAGCCTCAGATACGCAGTATTTT. Protein: CASSLQLASDTQYF.

The V and J genes are TRBV4-1 and TRBJ2-5; D is unresolved. The V end was cut by 1 base, the J end by 0 bases, with 9 bases between. This CDR3 has 15 amino acids. The germline gives CDR1 MGHRA, CDR2 YSYEKL. The CDR3 protein is CASSQGTADQETQYF. CDR3 bases: TGCGCCAGCAGCCAAGGTACAGCCGACCAAGAGACCCAGTACTTC.

A remark on this clonotype: A read error is the likely source, as a far larger clone sits one nucleotide away. The V gene is TRBV11-2, the J gene TRBJ2-5; the D gene is possibly TRBD2 (5 bases). The closer fit of TRBJ2-7 to the DNA end suggests the J call may be wrong. The CDR3 length is 17 residues. Germline V gives CDR1 SGHAT, CDR2 FQNNGV. CDR3 nucleotides: TGTGCCAGCAGCTTAGCCTTCATAGATGGGAGAACCTACGAGCAGTACTTC. This sequence encodes CASSLAFIDGRTYEQYF.

This clonotype was observed many times. The CDR3 does not close with the conserved phenylalanine or tryptophan, likely indicating a read error. The limits of the CDR3 on the DNA are not certain, so only TCRdb's listed CDR3 is given. This chain links TRBV2 with TRBJ2-7; the DNA was not used to check the table's D call, TRBD2. Germline V gene sequence: CDR1 SNHLY, CDR2 FYNNEI. The CDR3 is 11 residues long, counting both termini. This CDR3 is CASSETGLGSL.

This clonotype occurred many times. The V gene is TRBV2, the J gene TRBJ1-1, with D possibly matching TRBD1 (5 bases). Between the trimmed V and J ends, which lost 3 bases and 12 bases, there was a span of 11 bases. CDR3 length equals 11 residues. Germline CDR1 and CDR2: SNHLY and FYNNEI. As DNA, the CDR3 is TGTGCCAGCAGTGAGGGGGGTAGGCCTTTCTTT. Translating it yields CASSEGGRPFF.

This clonotype was seen more than once but under ten times. The chain uses TRBV5-1 and TRBJ2-5; 10 nucleotides align to TRBD1. V trimming: 4 bases; J trimming: 6 bases; junction bases outside the gene matches: 9. Germline V CDR1 and CDR2: SGHRS, YFSETQ. The CDR3 covers 15 residues. This chain's CDR3 is CASSVDRGRGKTQYF. In DNA, the CDR3 is TGCGCCAGCAGCGTCGACAGGGGGCGCGGGAAGACCCAGTACTTC.

The rearrangement links TRBV20-1 to TRBJ1-5; D remains ambiguous. CDR3 length: 12 residues. CDR1 and CDR2 (germline): DFQATT, SNEGSKA (reference sequence). V was trimmed by 6 bases and J by 0 bases, leaving 6 bases between them. CDR3 in DNA: TGCAGTGCGGGAAATAGCAATCAGCCCCAGCATTTT. This translates into CSAGNSNQPQHF.

Concerning this clonotype itself: This may be a read error: a much more frequent sequence differs by one nucleotide. The rearrangement uses TRBV6-1 and TRBJ1-2, with 8 nucleotides matching TRBD1. This CDR3 is 15 amino acids long. In germline, CDR1 is MNHNS, CDR2 SASEGT. CDR3 nucleotide sequence: TGTGCCAGCAGAGAAGGACAGGGTTTATACTATAGCTACACCTTC. Translation gives CASREGQGLYYSYTF.

The J gene is TRBJ1-2, the V gene TRBV18; 9 bases agree with TRBD1. Germline V gene data show CDR1 as KGHSH and CDR2 as LQKENI. The CDR3 covers 17 residues. J was trimmed by 4 bases and V by 5 bases; bases with no gene match: 14. The DNA of the CDR3 is TGTGCCAGCTCAATCGTCACAGGGGGCGCGGAGAGCTATGGCTACACCTTC. It translates to CASSIVTGGAESYGYTF. The variable domain in full, with the rest retrieved from reference TRBV18 and TRBJ1-2, is NAGVMQNPRHLVRRRGQEARLRCSPMKGHSHVYWYRQLPEEGLKFMVYLQKENIIDESGMPKERFSAEFPKEGPSILRIQQVVRGDSAAYFCASSIVTGGAESYGYTFGSGTRLTVV.

This clonotype has a count of ten or more. The rearrangement joins TRBV28 to TRBJ1-1; D unclear. Looked up from germline, CDR1 is MDHEN and CDR2 is SYDVKM. The CDR3 is made up of 12 amino acids. Trimming took 8 bases from V and 1 from J, leaving 8 bases between them. The CDR3 region has the DNA TGTGCCAGCGGGGTCGGGAACACTGAAGCTTTCTTT. Amino acids: CASGVGNTEAFF.

This clonotype was seen more than once but under ten times. This chain connects TRBV5-1 to TRBJ1-5, with D maybe TRBD1 (5 bases). The CDR3 spans 15 residues. The V gene lost 4 bases and the J gene lost 1 base, with 12 bases spanning the gap. From germline, CDR1 is SGHRS and CDR2 YFSETQ. The CDR3 nucleotides read TGCGCCAGCAGCGGGGATGGGGGAAGCAATCAGCCCCAGCATTTT. Translating it yields CASSGDGGSNQPQHF.

This clonotype was detected ten times or more. This chain connects TRBV27 to TRBJ1-1; the D gene is possibly TRBD1 (6 bases). Germline values: CDR1 MNHEY, CDR2 SMNVEV (reference sequence). Trimming cost V 7 bases and J 1 base, with 19 bases left between them. This CDR3 has 16 amino acids. The CDR3 loop is CASNVRGPDPNTEAFF. CDR3 nucleotides: TGTGCCAGCAACGTCAGGGGCCCCGATCCGAACACTGAAGCTTTCTTT.

This chain links TRBV4-1 with TRBJ1-2; D call uncertain. V lost 0 bases and J lost 4, with 9 bases in between. Germline CDR1 reads MGHRA; CDR2 reads YSYEKL. The CDR3 has 14 residues. The CDR3 spells CASSQDRDSYGYTF. CDR3 nucleotide sequence: TGCGCCAGCAGCCAAGATCGCGACTCCTATGGCTACACCTTC.

DNA of the CDR3: TGTGCCAGCAGCTTGGCCTTCGGACAGGGGGCTACCTACGAGCAGTACTTC. It codes for CASSLAFGQGATYEQYF. The V call is TRBV5-6, the J call TRBJ2-5; TRBD1 matches 11 bases. The J call may be faulty, since TRBJ2-7 better matches the DNA end. This CDR3 is built from 17 residues. Germline values: CDR1 SGHDT, CDR2 YYEEEE.

This clonotype was observed a single time. V usage is TRBV2 and J usage is TRBJ2-1, with D uncertain. The CDR3 runs 12 residues. Germline assignment: CDR1 SNHLY and CDR2 FYNNEI. Trimming cost V 7 bases and J 9 bases, with 13 bases left between them. The CDR3 nucleotides read TGTGCCAGCAAACAAACCCCTGGTGAGCAGTTCTTC. Translated: CASKQTPGEQFF.

This clonotype was found many times. CDR3: CASSSPRTANYGYTF. The CDR3 DNA is TGTGCCAGCAGTTCCCCACGGACAGCTAACTATGGCTACACCTTC. This chain uses TRBV28 with TRBJ1-2; perhaps TRBD1 as D (6 bases). V lost 4 bases and J 0 bases, leaving 12 bases between the germline ends. The CDR3 is 15 amino acids. CDR1 is MDHEN and CDR2 is SYDVKM in the germline V gene.